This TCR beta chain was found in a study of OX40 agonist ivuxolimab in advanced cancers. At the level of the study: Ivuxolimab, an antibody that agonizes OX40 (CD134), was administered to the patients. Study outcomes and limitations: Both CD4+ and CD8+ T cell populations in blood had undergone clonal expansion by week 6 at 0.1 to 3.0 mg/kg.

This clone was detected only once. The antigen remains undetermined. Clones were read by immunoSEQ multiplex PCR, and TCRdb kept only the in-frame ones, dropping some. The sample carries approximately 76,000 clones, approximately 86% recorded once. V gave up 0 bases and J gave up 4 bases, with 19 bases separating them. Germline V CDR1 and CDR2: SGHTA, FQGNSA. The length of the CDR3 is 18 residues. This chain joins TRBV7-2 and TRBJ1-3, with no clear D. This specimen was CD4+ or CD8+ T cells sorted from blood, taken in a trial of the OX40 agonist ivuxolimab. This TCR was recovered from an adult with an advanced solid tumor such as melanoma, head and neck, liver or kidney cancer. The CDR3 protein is CASSLARSIGSAGNTIYF. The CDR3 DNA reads TGTGCCAGCAGCTTAGCGCGCTCTATAGGGAGTGCCGGAAACACCATATATTTT.